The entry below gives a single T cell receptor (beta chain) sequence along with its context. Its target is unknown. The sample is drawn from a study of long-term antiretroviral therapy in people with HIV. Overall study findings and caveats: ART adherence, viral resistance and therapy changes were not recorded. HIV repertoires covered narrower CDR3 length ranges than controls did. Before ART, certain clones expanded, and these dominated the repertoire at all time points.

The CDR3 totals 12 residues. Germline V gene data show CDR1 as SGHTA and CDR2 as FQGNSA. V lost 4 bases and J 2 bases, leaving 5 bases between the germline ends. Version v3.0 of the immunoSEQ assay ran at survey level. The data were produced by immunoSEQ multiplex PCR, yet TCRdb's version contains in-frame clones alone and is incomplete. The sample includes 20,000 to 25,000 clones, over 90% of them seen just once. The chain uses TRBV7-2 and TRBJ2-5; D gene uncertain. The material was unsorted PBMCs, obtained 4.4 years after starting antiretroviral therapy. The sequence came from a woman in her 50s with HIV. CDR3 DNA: TGTGCCAGCAGCTCTCGGCAAGAGACCCAGTACTTC. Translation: CASSSRQETQYF.